A single sample gave rise to the 7 T cell receptor beta chains below, sequenced in a study of cytomegalovirus exposure and HLA in healthy donors. The PCR had 60 Vbeta and 13 Jbeta primers. The repertoire was sequenced with immunoSEQ multiplex PCR; TCRdb's copy has only in-frame clones and lacks some. The profile shows 150,000 to 200,000 clones, about 80% of them singletons. The sequencing input was PBMCs. The receptors come from a woman aged 50 to 60 in good health and CMV-seropositive.

V usage is TRBV6-1 and J usage is TRBJ1-6, with D possibly being TRBD1 (5 bases). The V gene lost 6 bases and the J gene lost 7 bases, with 16 bases spanning the gap. Germline V lookup: CDR1 MNHNS, CDR2 SASEGT. CDR3 length: 15 residues. The CDR3 DNA reads as TGTGCCAGCAGGCGAAGCAGGGATTACAATTCACCCCTCCACTTT. This codes for CASRRSRDYNSPLHF.

The chain carries TRBV2 and TRBJ1-1; TRBD1 might be the D (5 bases). V shed 4 bases and J shed 6 bases, with 15 bases lying between them. The CDR3 sequence is 14 residues long. Germline CDR1 and CDR2: SNHLY and FYNNEI. The CDR3 DNA reads TGTGCCAGCAGTGTCGTCTCCCGGGGGTCTGAAGCTTTCTTT. It is translated as CASSVVSRGSEAFF.

This clone was detected only a few times. J is TRBJ2-2 and V is TRBV18; D is unclear. CDR1 is KGHSH and CDR2 is LQKENI in the germline V gene. The CDR3 is 12 residues long. V lost 2 bases to trimming and J lost 8 bases, with 6 bases between them. CDR3 sequence: CASSPEVGELFF. The CDR3 DNA is TGTGCCAGCTCACCAGAGGTGGGGGAGCTGTTTTTT.

Points on this clone: The same CDR3 arises from other DNA sequences in this sample as well. The rearrangement joins TRBV9 to TRBJ2-5, with D unclear. This CDR3 is built from 12 residues. V gave up 0 bases and J gave up 4 bases, with 4 bases separating them. Germline-derived CDR1 and CDR2 are SGDLS and YYNGEE. The CDR3 region is CASSVGGETQYF. In DNA form, the CDR3 reads TGTGCCAGCAGCGTAGGAGGAGAGACCCAGTACTTC.

This chain connects TRBV7-9 to TRBJ2-5, with TRBD2 identical over 14 bases. The end of the DNA is better explained by TRBJ2-7, so the J call may be wrong. Germline V gives CDR1 SEHNR, CDR2 FQNEAQ (reference sequence). The CDR3 covers 17 residues. The CDR3 nucleotides read TGTGCCAGCAGCTTCCGGACTAGCGGGGGGTTTCTATACGAGCAGTACTTC. Protein sequence: CASSFRTSGGFLYEQYF.

This clone was seen only a few times. Other DNA sequences in this specimen translate into the identical CDR3. The rearrangement uses TRBV15 and TRBJ1-5; no definite D call. Germline V gene sequence: CDR1 LNHNV, CDR2 YYDKDF (reference sequence). This CDR3 is 14 amino acids long. Between the trimmed V and J ends, which lost 1 base and 4 bases, there was a span of 8 bases. This CDR3 reads CATSRVGGNQPQHF. The CDR3 DNA sequence: TGTGCCACCAGCAGAGTGGGCGGGAATCAGCCCCAGCATTTT.

The chain employs TRBV2 and TRBJ1-5; the match to TRBD1 covers 8 bases. The CDR3 covers 15 residues. Per germline, CDR1 SNHLY and CDR2 FYNNEI. Trimming at V came to 6 bases and at J to 6 bases, leaving 10 bases not matched to a gene. CDR3 sequence reads: CASSLTGDWGQPQHF. In nucleotides, the CDR3 is TGTGCCAGCAGCTTGACAGGGGATTGGGGTCAGCCCCAGCATTTT.